This T cell receptor (beta chain) appears in the sequencing data of a study of cytomegalovirus exposure and HLA in healthy donors. Germline CDR1 LNHDA, CDR2 SQIVND (reference sequence). Unmatched junction bases numbered 9, after V lost 3 bases and J lost 5 bases. CDR3 size: 15 residues. This PCR relied on a set of 60 Vbeta primers and 13 Jbeta primers. The repertoire was sequenced with immunoSEQ multiplex PCR; TCRdb's copy has only in-frame clones and lacks some. The data show about 38,000 clones, around 86% seen once. This clonotype was obtained from a woman aged 40 to 49 in good health and CMV-seropositive. The chain combines TRBV19 with TRBJ1-2, with TRBD1 matching over 7 bases. The source material was PBMCs. The CDR3 reads CASSILTGATYGYTF. The CDR3 nucleotides are TGTGCCAGTAGTATCCTCACAGGGGCTACGTATGGCTACACCTTC.